One and the same sample provided the 22 T cell receptor beta chains below, sequenced in a study of OX40 agonist ivuxolimab in advanced cancers. Profiling relied on immunoSEQ multiplex PCR, and the TCRdb table lists in-frame clones only, not all of them. The sample includes tens of thousands of clones, around 89% of them seen just once. Sequenced material: CD4+ or CD8+ T cells sorted from blood, taken in a trial of the OX40 agonist ivuxolimab. The receptors derive from an adult with an advanced solid tumor such as melanoma, head and neck, liver or kidney cancer.

The chain has TRBV5-1 and TRBJ1-4; the match to TRBD1 covers 10 bases. Germline trimming cut 0 bases from V and 10 bases from J; bases unmatched to any gene: 6. The CDR3 extends over 15 amino acids. Germline lookup yields CDR1 SGHRS and CDR2 YFSETQ. The chain's CDR3 is CASSLETGTGVKLFF. The CDR3 DNA sequence: TGCGCCAGCAGCTTGGAGACCGGGACAGGGGTAAAACTGTTTTTT.

The V call is TRBV7-9, the J call TRBJ1-2, with a possible D match to TRBD1 (5 bases). CDR3 length equals 15 residues. Germline CDR1 SEHNR, CDR2 FQNEAQ (reference sequence). V dropped 5 bases and J dropped 3 bases, with 16 bases sitting between them. The DNA of the CDR3 is TGTGCCAGCAGCCCCCGGATCGGGGGTCACTATGGCTACACCTTC. Its translation: CASSPRIGGHYGYTF.

The J gene is TRBJ2-3, the V gene TRBV18; 7 bases are shared with TRBD1. Germline lookup yields CDR1 KGHSH and CDR2 LQKENI. Trimming at V came to 3 bases and at J to 1 base, leaving 7 bases not matched to a gene. The CDR3 runs to 16 residues. The chain's CDR3 is CASSPPRGFGTDTQYF. The CDR3 nucleotides read TGTGCCAGCTCACCCCCCAGGGGGTTTGGCACAGATACGCAGTATTTT.

The rearrangement joins TRBV9 to TRBJ2-7, with 8 nucleotides matching TRBD2. The J segment lost 2 bases and the V segment lost 3 bases, leaving 7 bases of the junction unmatched. Per germline, CDR1 SGDLS and CDR2 YYNGEE. The CDR3 is 15 residues long. CDR3 sequence (DNA): TGTGCCAGCAGCGCCGACGGACTAGCCGCCTACGAGCAGTACTTC. Protein: CASSADGLAAYEQYF. The variable domain in full, with the rest retrieved from reference TRBV9 and TRBJ2-7, is DSGVTQTPKHLITATGQRVTLRCSPRSGDLSVYWYQQSLDQGLQFLIQYYNGEERAKGNILERFSAQQFPDLHSELNLSSLELGDSALYFCASSADGLAAYEQYFGPGTRLTVT.

The chain carries TRBV6-6 and TRBJ2-3; D is unclear. V was cut by 4 bases and J by 6 bases, with 11 bases left in between. The CDR3 loop spans 13 amino acids. CDR1 and CDR2 (germline): MNHNY, SVGAGI (reference sequence). The CDR3 spells CASSSGPLDTQYF. For the CDR3, the DNA is TGTGCCAGCAGTTCCGGGCCCCTCGATACGCAGTATTTT.

This clone occurred once. V and J are TRBV7-2 and TRBJ2-2; tentatively, D is TRBD2 (5 bases). Looked up from germline, CDR1 is SGHTA and CDR2 is FQGNSA. V lost 3 bases and J 0 bases, leaving 8 bases between the germline ends. This CDR3 is 15 amino acids long. This chain's CDR3 is CASSFRESNTGELFF. The DNA of the CDR3 is TGTGCCAGCAGCTTTCGGGAATCGAACACCGGGGAGCTGTTTTTT.

The chain carries TRBV28 and TRBJ1-5; D is uncertain. This CDR3 is built from 15 residues. Trimming cost V 6 bases and J 2 bases, with 14 bases left between them. Looked up from germline, CDR1 is MDHEN and CDR2 is SYDVKM. CDR3: CASRRQEDGNQPQHF. The CDR3 region has the DNA TGTGCCAGCAGGAGACAAGAAGATGGCAATCAGCCCCAGCATTTT. Variable domain in full (rest from reference TRBV28 and TRBJ1-5): DVKVTQSSRYLVKRTGEKVFLECVQDMDHENMFWYRQDPGLGLRLIYFSYDVKMKEKGDIPEGYSVSREKKERFSLILESASTNQTSMYLCASRRQEDGNQPQHFGDGTRLSIL.

The chain is built from TRBV27 and TRBJ2-3, with TRBD2 as a possible D gene (6 bases). This CDR3 is built from 14 residues. Germline V gives CDR1 MNHEY, CDR2 SMNVEV (reference sequence). Trimming left V 3 bases short and J 4 bases short, with 11 bases between. The CDR3 is CASSFGTLSDTQYF. Written as DNA, the CDR3 is TGTGCCAGCAGTTTCGGGACTCTATCAGATACGCAGTATTTT.

This sequence joins TRBV7-9 and TRBJ2-7; 10 bases line up with TRBD2. Trimming at V came to 5 bases and at J to 0 bases, leaving 7 bases not matched to a gene. This CDR3 comprises 16 residues. Looked up from germline, CDR1 is SEHNR and CDR2 is FQNEAQ (reference sequence). For the CDR3, the DNA is TGTGCCAGCAGCATATTAAGGACTAGCGGCTCCTACGAGCAGTACTTC. It is translated as CASSILRTSGSYEQYF.

The genes are TRBV11-2 and TRBJ2-1; 7 positions match TRBD2. The V gene end was trimmed by 5 bases and the J gene end by 4 bases; junction bases not matched to a gene: 14. Germline lookup yields CDR1 SGHAT and CDR2 FQNNGV. This CDR3 contains 17 residues. This CDR3 reads CASSRWLEAREYNEQFF. CDR3 nucleotides: TGTGCCAGCAGCCGCTGGCTGGAGGCGCGGGAGTACAATGAGCAGTTCTTC.

The V gene is TRBV5-5, the J gene TRBJ1-4; maybe TRBD1 (5 bases). Germline V CDR1 and CDR2: SGHKS, YYEKEE (reference sequence). CDR3 length: 15 residues. The V end lost 1 base, the J end lost 0 bases, and 7 bases lay between the germline ends. CDR3 nucleotides: TGTGCCAGCAGCTTGCCGGGGCCAACTAATGAAAAACTGTTTTTT. It yields the protein CASSLPGPTNEKLFF.

The chain employs TRBV5-1 and TRBJ2-7, with 14 positions matching TRBD2. The CDR3 loop spans 15 amino acids. Germline lookup yields CDR1 SGHRS and CDR2 YFSETQ. With 4 bases clipped from V and 0 bases from J, the junction kept 0 bases outside the gene matches. The CDR3, as DNA: TGCGCCAGCAGCGGGACTAGCGGGAGCTCCTACGAGCAGTACTTC. Encoded protein: CASSGTSGSSYEQYF.

V and J are TRBV9 and TRBJ2-3; 8 bases match TRBD2. Germline values: CDR1 SGDLS, CDR2 YYNGEE. This CDR3 is 16 amino acids long. V lost 1 base and J lost 3; bases outside the gene matches: 7. CDR3 loop: CASSVIGVAGTDTQYF. The CDR3 bases are TGTGCCAGCAGCGTAATCGGGGTAGCGGGAACAGATACGCAGTATTTT.

This clone was seen a handful of times. This chain connects TRBV7-9 to TRBJ1-5; D is possibly TRBD1 (5 bases). The length of the CDR3 is 16 residues. Germline CDR1 and CDR2: SEHNR and FQNEAQ (reference sequence). Trimming left V 4 bases short and J 1 base short, with 14 bases between. The CDR3: CASSSLSGGSNQPQHF. In nucleotides, the CDR3 is TGTGCCAGCAGCTCCCTATCCGGGGGAAGCAATCAGCCCCAGCATTTT.

J is TRBJ1-2 and V is TRBV4-1; 9 nucleotides line up with TRBD1. This CDR3 spans 15 amino acids. Losses at the gene ends were 5 bases for V and 7 bases for J; bases not matched to a gene: 11. From germline, CDR1 is MGHRA and CDR2 YSYEKL. CDR3 DNA sequence: TGCGCCAGCAGCTCCCAGCCCGGGACAGGGTTTGGCTACACCTTC. It yields the protein CASSSQPGTGFGYTF.

The chain couples TRBV25-1 to TRBJ1-4; TRBD1 agrees at 7 bases. There are 15 residues in the CDR3. Germline values: CDR1 MGHDK, CDR2 SYGVNS. The V segment lost 3 bases and the J segment 5 bases; nucleotides outside the gene matches: 6. The DNA for the CDR3 is TGTGCCAGCAGTGATCCGACAGGGTCAAATGAAAAACTGTTTTTT. Translation: CASSDPTGSNEKLFF.

The genes are TRBV7-9 and TRBJ1-4, with no clear D. Trimming left V 5 bases short and J 6 bases short, with 4 bases between. There are 11 residues in the CDR3. Germline lookup yields CDR1 SEHNR and CDR2 FQNEAQ (reference sequence). The CDR3 DNA reads TGTGCCAGCAGCAACTATGAAAAACTGTTTTTT. It yields the protein CASSNYEKLFF.

This clone was picked up one time. This chain joins TRBV10-3 and TRBJ1-3; D might be TRBD1 (6 bases). There are 15 residues in the CDR3. Germline V gene data show CDR1 as ENHRY and CDR2 as SYGVKD. The V gene lost 0 bases and the J gene lost 2 bases, with 8 bases spanning the gap. Here the CDR3 DNA reads TGTGCCATCAGTGAGTCGGCAGGGGCTGGAAACACCATATATTTT. Its protein is CAISESAGAGNTIYF.

The V gene is TRBV27, the J gene TRBJ1-5, with TRBD1 as a possible D gene (5 bases). The V gene lost 6 bases and the J gene lost 2 bases, with 11 bases spanning the gap. This CDR3 comprises 14 residues. CDR1 and CDR2 (germline): MNHEY, SMNVEV (reference sequence). The CDR3 loop reads CASRTGLGNQPQHF. The CDR3 region has the DNA TGTGCCAGCAGGACGGGGCTTGGCAATCAGCCCCAGCATTTT.

The rearrangement joins TRBV6-5 to TRBJ1-6, with TRBD1 as a possible D gene (6 bases). V was pared by 7 bases and J by 6 bases, with 10 bases between. Germline V gene sequence: CDR1 MNHEY, CDR2 SVGAGI. The CDR3 extends over 13 amino acids. The CDR3 DNA is TGTGCCAGCAACACAGGGATTAATTCACCCCTCCACTTT. Amino acid sequence: CASNTGINSPLHF.

By share, this clone ranks as medium-sized. This chain connects TRBV21-1 to TRBJ1-5; the D call of TRBD1 is as the table states it, not checked on the DNA. TRBV21-1 is termed a pseudogene. This CDR3 has 15 amino acids. CDR3 protein: CASSRDTGGNQPQHF. The CDR3 DNA sequence: TGTGCCAGCAGCAGGGACACTGGTGGCAATCAGCCCCAGCATTTT.

V and J are TRBV30 and TRBJ2-7, with 7 bases that match TRBD2. This CDR3 has 12 residues. Germline V gene data show CDR1 as GTSNPN and CDR2 as SVGIG (reference sequence). The J segment lost 7 bases and the V segment lost 3 bases, leaving 6 bases of the junction unmatched. In DNA, the CDR3 is TGTGCCTGGAGCGCGGGACTAAGGGAGCAGTACTTC. It is translated as CAWSAGLREQYF.